These T cell receptor beta chains were read from a single sample in a study of cytomegalovirus exposure and HLA in healthy donors. Sequencing used immunoSEQ multiplex PCR; TCRdb keeps in-frame clones, though not all of them. This sample contains about 200,000 clones. The sample was PBMCs. Source of these receptors: a girl aged 2 to 10 in good health and CMV-seropositive. CDR3s include the opening cysteine and the closing phenylalanine or tryptophan. D genes are given only for firm matches.

D	V	J	CDR3	DNA
TRBD1	TRBV28	TRBJ1-4	CASSLRDSNEKLFF	TGTGCCAGCAGTCTTCGGGACAGCAATGAAAAACTGTTTTTT
TRBD1	TRBV5-1	TRBJ1-2	CASSFRTGLNYGYTF	TGCGCCAGCAGCTTTAGGACAGGCCTAAACTATGGCTACACCTTC
.	TRBV30	TRBJ1-6	CAWQGRFDSPLHF	TGTGCCTGGCAGGGGAGATTTGATTCACCCCTCCACTTT
.	TRBV5-1	TRBJ2-7	CASSLDGPSSYEQYF	TGCGCCAGCAGCTTGGATGGGCCTTCCTCCTACGAGCAGTACTTC
.	TRBV9	TRBJ1-1	CASSPETANTEAFF	TGTGCCAGCAGTCCCGAGACAGCGAACACTGAAGCTTTCTTT
.	TRBV28	TRBJ1-5	CASTLRGLGHPSGQPQHF	TGTGCCAGCACCCTACGAGGCTTGGGACACCCTTCAGGTCAGCCCCAGCATTTT
TRBD2	TRBV5-1	TRBJ2-5	CASSSGGSSGRAQYF	TGCGCCAGCAGCTCCGGGGGGTCTAGCGGGAGGGCCCAGTACTTC
TRBD1	TRBV29-1	TRBJ2-7	CSVGPGTGAGEQYF	TGCAGCGTGGGACCCGGGACAGGGGCGGGCGAGCAGTACTTC
TRBD1	TRBV27	TRBJ1-4	CATADREGEKLFF	TGTGCCACCGCGGACAGGGAGGGTGAAAAACTGTTTTTT
.	TRBV7-9	TRBJ1-1	CASSLEMNTEAFF	TGTGCCAGCAGCTTGGAGATGAACACTGAAGCTTTCTTT
TRBD1	TRBV25-1	TRBJ1-1	CASSGLRGAGAFF	TGTGCCAGCAGTGGACTCAGGGGGGCGGGAGCTTTCTTT
TRBD1	TRBV28	TRBJ1-5	CASSLQTGQGRNQPQHF	TGTGCCAGCAGTTTACAGACGGGACAGGGACGCAATCAGCCCCAGCATTTT
.	TRBV28	TRBJ2-1	CASRAGSSYNEQFF	TGTGCCAGCAGGGCGGGGAGCTCCTACAATGAGCAGTTCTTC
TRBD2	TRBV9	TRBJ2-1	CASSVDPPSGVGNEQFF	TGTGCCAGCAGCGTAGACCCACCTAGCGGGGTGGGGAATGAGCAGTTCTTC
TRBD2	TRBV7-2	TRBJ2-3	CASSLVRLAGGLGGDTQYF	TGTGCCAGCAGCTTAGTGCGGCTAGCGGGAGGTCTGGGTGGAGATACGCAGTATTTT
.	TRBV6-5	TRBJ2-5	CASRNRAPQETQYF	TGTGCCAGCAGAAACAGGGCTCCACAAGAGACCCAGTACTTC
.	TRBV28	TRBJ1-5	CASSSNPGTKRQPQHF	TGTGCCAGCAGTTCCAACCCAGGGACAAAAAGGCAGCCCCAGCATTTT
.	TRBV28	TRBJ2-3	CASSLREDTQYF	TGTGCCAGCAGTTTGAGGGAGGATACGCAGTATTTT
TRBD2	TRBV7-3	TRBJ2-5	CASSLIGVVAGPQETQYF	TGTGCCAGCAGCTTAATAGGGGTCGTAGCGGGCCCCCAAGAGACCCAGTACTTC
.	TRBV30	TRBJ2-1	CAWSVSKVGTQGRGNEQFF	TGTGCCTGGAGTGTAAGTAAGGTCGGTACACAAGGTAGAGGCAATGAGCAGTTCTTC
TRBD2	TRBV18	TRBJ2-1	CASSWLGLAGAGSAGYNEQFF	TGTGCCAGCTCATGGTTGGGACTAGCGGGAGCAGGCTCCGCGGGTTACAATGAGCAGTTCTTC
.	TRBV7-9	TRBJ2-7	CASSSSDRLGSVEQYF	TGTGCCAGCAGCTCCTCAGACAGACTCGGAAGCGTGGAGCAGTACTTC
.	TRBV7-2	TRBJ2-7	CASGRGGSSYEQYF	TGTGCCAGCGGAAGGGGGGGGAGCTCCTACGAGCAGTACTTC
TRBD1	TRBV5-1	TRBJ2-5	CASSFTISGGLQETQYF	TGCGCCAGCAGCTTTACCATATCAGGGGGCCTGCAAGAGACCCAGTACTTC
TRBD2	TRBV13	TRBJ2-2	CASRKAGRNTGELFF	TGTGCCAGCAGAAAAGCGGGAAGGAACACCGGGGAGCTGTTTTTT
.	TRBV27	TRBJ2-5	CASSLSSTQTQYF	TGTGCCAGCAGTTTATCGTCTACCCAGACCCAGTACTTC
TRBD2	TRBV6-6	TRBJ2-5	CASSTWGGEETQYF	TGTGCCAGCAGTACCTGGGGAGGGGAGGAGACCCAGTACTTC
.	TRBV28	TRBJ1-4	CASIDGEKLFF	TGTGCCTCAATCGACGGGGAAAAACTGTTTTTT
.	TRBV10-2	TRBJ2-2	CASSGGANTGELFF	TGCGCCAGCAGCGGAGGGGCGAACACCGGGGAGCTGTTTTTT
.	TRBV6-1	TRBJ2-2	CASYSLSTGELFF	TGTGCCAGCTATTCTCTCAGCACCGGGGAGCTGTTTTTT
TRBD1	TRBV6-9	TRBJ1-2	CASSYRDRGYGYTF	TGTGCCAGCAGTTATCGGGACAGGGGCTATGGCTACACCTTC
.	TRBV28	TRBJ2-2	CATQRVGAPGTGELFF	TGTGCCACCCAGCGGGTGGGCGCCCCGGGAACCGGGGAGCTGTTTTTT
TRBD2	TRBV10-1	TRBJ2-1	CASSERASGPNNEQFF	TGCGCCAGCAGTGAGCGGGCTAGCGGACCTAACAATGAGCAGTTCTTC
.	TRBV28	TRBJ1-5	CAGGGWNQPQHF	TGTGCCGGCGGAGGGTGGAATCAGCCCCAGCATTTT
.	TRBV5-1	TRBJ2-7	CASSTYRDSPLYEQYF	TGCGCCAGCAGCACCTACCGGGACTCCCCTCTCTACGAGCAGTACTTC
.	TRBV10-3	TRBJ1-5	CAISYSGVSNQPQHF	TGTGCCATCAGTTATTCGGGGGTTAGCAATCAGCCCCAGCATTTT
TRBD1	TRBV9	TRBJ2-3	CASSVEFPGQGGTDTQYF	TGTGCCAGCAGCGTAGAATTCCCCGGCCAGGGGGGCACAGATACGCAGTATTTT
.	TRBV6-1	TRBJ1-4	CASRENSRQGLFF	TGTGCCAGCAGGGAAAATAGCCGCCAGGGGCTGTTTTTT
TRBD2	TRBV13	TRBJ2-7	CASSLRETSGYEQYF	TGTGCCAGCAGCTTGCGTGAGACTAGCGGCTACGAGCAGTACTTC
.	TRBV5-1	TRBJ2-7	CASSLTGLAYEQYF	TGCGCCAGCAGCTTGACAGGCCTCGCCTACGAGCAGTACTTC
TRBD2	TRBV5-5	TRBJ2-1	CASSPTGGAYEQFF	TGTGCCAGCAGCCCGACGGGGGGGGCATATGAGCAGTTCTTC
TRBD1	TRBV19	TRBJ1-5	CASRKTGFEQPQHF	TGTGCCAGTAGAAAGACAGGGTTTGAGCAGCCCCAGCATTTT
.	TRBV19	TRBJ1-1	CASSRPQGRGTEAFF	TGTGCCAGTAGTCGCCCACAGGGAAGGGGGACTGAAGCTTTCTTT
TRBD1	TRBV6-5	TRBJ1-4	CASSYGQGTNEKLFF	TGTGCCAGCAGTTACGGACAGGGAACTAATGAAAAACTGTTTTTT
TRBD1	TRBV7-8	TRBJ1-2	CASSPGQANYGYTF	TGTGCCAGCAGTCCGGGACAGGCTAACTATGGCTACACCTTC
.	TRBV7-8	TRBJ2-4	CASSLSLASGIGAKNIQYF	TGTGCCAGCAGCTTAAGTCTAGCTTCTGGGATAGGGGCCAAAAACATTCAGTACTTC
.	TRBV11-2	TRBJ1-1	CASSLSGAGYTEAFF	TGTGCCAGCAGCTTATCTGGGGCAGGGTACACTGAAGCTTTCTTT
TRBD2	TRBV5-8	TRBJ2-5	CASPARAGGFLRETQYF	TGTGCCAGCCCCGCCCGAGCGGGAGGGTTTCTCCGGGAGACCCAGTACTTC
.	TRBV9	TRBJ2-1	CASSASNPVRSYNEQFF	TGTGCCAGCAGCGCTTCGAACCCAGTTCGCTCCTACAATGAGCAGTTCTTC